These 29 T cell receptor beta chains were all obtained from the same sample, sequenced in a study of identical twins. TCRdb called the 5' RACE reads again in MiXCR, with one record for every CDR3 protein. The table includes some 690,000 distinct CDR3 sequences, 21% detected once. This same sample was also taken into another study, of T cells expressing NK-cell markers.

Sequencing used PBMCs. The receptors here all came from a young woman in good health.

This clonotype was picked up many times. V usage is TRBV5-1 and J usage is TRBJ1-1; D uncertain. Trimming left V 0 bases short and J 1 base short, with 10 bases between. Germline CDR1 and CDR2: SGHRS and YFSETQ. This CDR3 contains 15 residues. The CDR3 reads CASSLGLKKNTEAFF. CDR3 sequence (DNA): TGCGCCAGCAGCTTGGGGCTCAAGAAGAACACTGAAGCTTTCTTT.

This clonotype was counted between two and nine times. The V gene is TRBV7-2, the J gene TRBJ2-3, with 7 bases identical to TRBD1. Germline V gives CDR1 SGHTA, CDR2 FQGNSA. The trim removed 7 bases at V and 2 bases at J, leaving 9 bases unmatched. This CDR3 is built from 15 residues. The CDR3 DNA reads TGTGCCAGCACTAGAGGACAGGCCTCCACAGATACGCAGTATTTT. Amino acid sequence: CASTRGQASTDTQYF. Variable domain in full (rest from reference TRBV7-2 and TRBJ2-3): GAGVSQSPSNKVTEKGKDVELRCDPISGHTALYWYRQSLGQGLEFLIYFQGNSAPDKSGLPSDRFSAERTGGSVSTLTIQRTQQEDSAVYLCASTRGQASTDTQYFGPGTRLTVL.

The rearrangement links TRBV14 to TRBJ2-7; D is unresolved. CDR3 length: 14 amino acids. V was pared by 4 bases and J by 2 bases, with 12 bases between. Looked up from germline, CDR1 is SGHDN and CDR2 is FVKESK. CDR3 sequence reads: CASSRDTGPYEQYF. CDR3 DNA sequence: TGTGCCAGCAGCCGCGACACCGGCCCCTACGAGCAGTACTTC.

This clonotype has just a few counts. The V gene is TRBV20-1, the J gene TRBJ2-1, with D possibly matching TRBD2 (7 bases). The germline gives CDR1 DFQATT, CDR2 SNEGSKA (reference sequence). The CDR3 contains 16 residues. Trimming took off 0 bases at V and 4 bases at J, with 16 bases between the two ends. The CDR3 bases are TGCAGTGCTAGAGATTTGGGCGGGGGCAATTACAATGAGCAGTTCTTC. Amino acids: CSARDLGGGNYNEQFF.

This clonotype was observed many times. The chain uses TRBV5-1 and TRBJ1-2; 7 bases map to TRBD1. The CDR3 runs to 13 residues. The V segment lost 0 bases and the J segment 7 bases; nucleotides outside the gene matches: 3. Germline lookup yields CDR1 SGHRS and CDR2 YFSETQ. The CDR3, as DNA: TGCGCCAGCAGCTTGGAGACAGGGTTTGGCTACACCTTC. Amino acid sequence: CASSLETGFGYTF.

This clonotype was seen more than once but under ten times. The chain recombines TRBV2 with TRBJ2-7; D ambiguous. Germline CDR1 reads SNHLY; CDR2 reads FYNNEI. Trimming took off 3 bases at V and 2 bases at J, with 8 bases between the two ends. CDR3 length: 13 residues. The CDR3 sequence is CASSDQDAYEQYF. The CDR3 DNA reads TGTGCCAGCAGTGATCAGGACGCCTACGAGCAGTACTTC.

This clonotype has more than one count but fewer than ten. The rearrangement links TRBV4-1 to TRBJ1-1, with TRBD1 identical over 7 bases. The CDR3 totals 16 residues. The germline CDR1 and CDR2 sequences are MGHRA and YSYEKL. Trimming removed 2 bases from V and 1 base from J; junction bases left unmatched: 7. The DNA of the CDR3 is TGCGCCAGCAGCCAACCAGAGACAGGGAGGAACACTGAAGCTTTCTTT. Protein: CASSQPETGRNTEAFF.

The rearrangement uses TRBV9 and TRBJ2-1; no clear D gene. CDR3 length equals 15 residues. The V end was cut by 4 bases, the J end by 1 base, with 12 bases between. The germline V gene encodes CDR1 SGDLS and CDR2 YYNGEE. The CDR3 coding sequence is TGTGCCAGCAGCCAAGACCTCGGGTCCTACAATGAGCAGTTCTTC. It codes for CASSQDLGSYNEQFF. The entire variable domain, with the rest obtained from reference TRBV9 and TRBJ2-1, is as follows: DSGVTQTPKHLITATGQRVTLRCSPRSGDLSVYWYQQSLDQGLQFLIQYYNGEERAKGNILERFSAQQFPDLHSELNLSSLELGDSALYFCASSQDLGSYNEQFFGPGTRLTVL.

This clonotype showed up many times. The rearrangement links TRBV29-1 to TRBJ2-1; perhaps TRBD1 as D (5 bases). CDR3 length: 15 amino acids. Trimming cost V 3 bases and J 0 bases, with 12 bases left between them. Germline CDR1 and CDR2: SQVTM and ANQGSEA. CDR3 coding DNA: TGCAGCGTTGAGGGGCGCCCCAGCTCCTACAATGAGCAGTTCTTC. This translates into CSVEGRPSSYNEQFF.

The chain couples TRBV12-3 or TRBV12-4 to TRBJ1-1; 7 bases match TRBD1. The CDR3 totals 14 residues. The junction had 9 bases not matched to a gene; V was cut back by 6 bases and J by 5 bases. In DNA form, the CDR3 reads TGTGCCAGCAGGACGACAGGGCCAACGACTGAAGCTTTCTTT. Its translation: CASRTTGPTTEAFF.

The chain recombines TRBV20-1 with TRBJ2-7; 13 nucleotides match TRBD2. Germline CDR1 DFQATT, CDR2 SNEGSKA (reference sequence). J was trimmed by 2 bases and V by 5 bases; bases with no gene match: 6. The CDR3 sequence is 15 residues long. CDR3 DNA: TGCAGTGCTGCCCCACTAGCGGGAGGGCCCTACGAGCAGTACTTC. The encoded protein is CSAAPLAGGPYEQYF.

There are a few counts of this clonotype. The chain recombines TRBV18 with TRBJ2-2; no clear D gene. V lost 2 bases and J lost 4, with 8 bases in between. Germline V gene sequence: CDR1 KGHSH, CDR2 LQKENI. The CDR3 spans 14 residues. CDR3 amino acids: CASSPVSPTGELFF. As DNA, the CDR3 is TGTGCCAGCTCACCAGTCTCCCCCACCGGGGAGCTGTTTTTT.

The chain joins TRBV25-1 to TRBJ2-7; no firm D call. Trimming pared 3 bases from V and 5 bases from J, leaving 8 bases between. Germline V gives CDR1 MGHDK, CDR2 SYGVNS. CDR3 length: 12 amino acids. The CDR3 here is CASSEGFHEQYF. The CDR3 DNA reads as TGTGCCAGCAGTGAGGGGTTCCACGAGCAGTACTTC.

The table lists this clonotype with a few counts. The rearrangement links TRBV7-9 to TRBJ1-1, with D hard to call. The V and J ends lost 5 bases and 4 bases respectively, with 8 bases between them. This CDR3 region has 12 residues. Per germline, CDR1 SEHNR and CDR2 FQNEAQ (reference sequence). The CDR3 reads CASSQATTEAFF. The CDR3 DNA sequence: TGTGCCAGCAGCCAGGCGACCACTGAAGCTTTCTTT.

This chain uses TRBV6-2 or TRBV6-3 with TRBJ2-7; D may be TRBD1 (5 bases). Germline CDR1 MNHEY, CDR2 SVGEGT. V lost 6 bases to trimming and J lost 2 bases, with 11 bases between them. This CDR3 comprises 13 residues. The CDR3 sequence: CASRPRVPYEQYF. In DNA, the CDR3 is TGTGCCAGCAGACCCAGGGTACCCTACGAGCAGTACTTC.

This clonotype was observed many times. The chain uses TRBV20-1 and TRBJ1-4; no definite D call. CDR3 size: 11 residues. Germline V gene lookup returns CDR1 DFQATT and CDR2 SNEGSKA (reference sequence). The V end was cut by 3 bases, the J end by 7 bases, with 6 bases between. The DNA of the CDR3 is TGCAGTGCTAGTAATGTTGAAAAACTGTTTTTT. Its protein product is CSASNVEKLFF.

This clonotype turned up a few times. The chain recombines TRBV20-1 with TRBJ2-3; D possibly corresponds to TRBD2 (5 bases). The V gene's germline CDR1 is DFQATT and CDR2 SNEGSKA (reference sequence). CDR3 length equals 14 residues. V was clipped by 3 bases and J by 0 bases, with 10 bases between them. This chain's CDR3 is CSASKRFSTDTQYF. The DNA of the CDR3 is TGCAGTGCTAGCAAGCGGTTTAGCACAGATACGCAGTATTTT.

This clonotype was recorded a few times. This chain connects TRBV5-1 to TRBJ2-3; 14 nucleotides line up with TRBD2. CDR3 size: 19 residues. Germline loops: CDR1 SGHRS, CDR2 YFSETQ. J lost 0 bases, V lost 1 base, and 7 bases had no gene match. Written as DNA, the CDR3 is TGCGCCAGCAGCTTGTGGGGACTAGCGGGAGCGGGGAGCACAGATACGCAGTATTTT. Translating it yields CASSLWGLAGAGSTDTQYF.

Here the CDR3 DNA reads TGTGCCAGCAGTTACGGGCAGAACTCCTACGAGCAGTACTTC. Its translation is CASSYGQNSYEQYF. The chain is built from TRBV6-5 and TRBJ2-7; D is ambiguous. Trimming stripped 2 bases from V and 0 bases from J, with 8 bases between. This CDR3 spans 14 amino acids. The germline V gene encodes CDR1 MNHEY and CDR2 SVGAGI.

The rearrangement joins TRBV4-3 to TRBJ2-1, with a weak D call TRBD2 (7 bases). Germline CDR1 reads LGHNA; CDR2 reads YSLEER. Trimming stripped 0 bases from V and 9 bases from J, with 18 bases between. CDR3 length: 16 amino acids. CDR3 nucleotide sequence: TGCGCCAGCAGCCAAGATCGCGGCGGGAGCAGGGGTGAGCAGTTCTTC. This sequence encodes CASSQDRGGSRGEQFF.

This clonotype was observed at least ten times. The V gene is TRBV4-3, the J gene TRBJ1-2; 7 bases fit TRBD1. The V gene end was trimmed by 0 bases and the J gene end by 2 bases; junction bases not matched to a gene: 3. The length of the CDR3 is 15 residues. CDR1 is LGHNA, CDR2 YSLEER, per germline. CDR3 loop: CASSQDLTGNYGYTF. The CDR3 bases are TGCGCCAGCAGCCAAGATCTGACAGGGAACTATGGCTACACCTTC.

This clonotype has more than one count but fewer than ten. This chain uses TRBV12-3 or TRBV12-4 with TRBJ1-1, with 8 bases fitting TRBD1. The junction had 5 bases not matched to a gene; V was cut back by 4 bases and J by 4 bases. This CDR3 contains 14 residues. This CDR3 reads CASSSRGTGTEAFF. Written as DNA, the CDR3 is TGTGCCAGCAGTTCTAGGGGGACAGGCACTGAAGCTTTCTTT.

This clonotype occurred a few times. V gene TRBV29-1 combines with J gene TRBJ2-3; D call uncertain. Per the germline V gene, CDR1 is SQVTM and CDR2 is ANQGSEA. The CDR3 sequence is 12 residues long. The V and J ends lost 7 bases and 4 bases respectively, with 12 bases between them. The CDR3 here is CSEKEYSDTQYF. CDR3 nucleotides: TGCAGCGAAAAGGAGTATTCAGATACGCAGTATTTT.

The rearrangement uses TRBV9 and TRBJ2-3; D perhaps matches TRBD2 (5 bases). There are 16 residues in the CDR3. The ends were cut back, 0 bases at V and 8 bases at J, with 19 bases in the middle. Germline CDR1 and CDR2: SGDLS and YYNGEE. CDR3 sequence (DNA): TGTGCCAGCAGCGTAGATCCCATTACTAGTTTTGGTACGCAGTATTTT. Its translation: CASSVDPITSFGTQYF.

In this sample, this clonotype turned up a few times. This rearrangement joins TRBV20-1 to TRBJ2-3; D might be TRBD1 or TRBD2, each matching 6 bases. Per the germline V gene, CDR1 is DFQATT and CDR2 is SNEGSKA (reference sequence). V was clipped by 2 bases and J by 5 bases, with 14 bases between them. The CDR3 length is 14 residues. As DNA, the CDR3 is TGCAGTGCTAGAAGAGGGGGGCCCGAAGATACGCAGTATTTT. Amino acid sequence: CSARRGGPEDTQYF.

The rearrangement uses TRBV7-9 and TRBJ1-5; D remains unclear. The CDR3 length is 14 residues. The V end was cut by 2 bases, the J end by 0 bases, with 5 bases between. CDR1 is SEHNR and CDR2 is FQNEAQ in the germline V gene (reference sequence). DNA of the CDR3: TGTGCCAGCAGCTTACAAAATAGCAATCAGCCCCAGCATTTT. Translation: CASSLQNSNQPQHF. Using reference TRBV7-9 and TRBJ1-5 for the parts outside the CDR3, the full variable domain is DTGVSQNPRHKITKRGQNVTFRCDPISEHNRLYWYRQTLGQGPEFLTYFQNEAQLEKSRLLSDRFSAERPKGSFSTLEIQRTEQGDSAMYLCASSLQNSNQPQHFGDGTRLSIL.

The CDR3 here is CSASDTSGSYEQYF. CDR3 DNA sequence: TGCAGTGCTTCCGACACGAGCGGCTCCTACGAGCAGTACTTC. The chain is built from TRBV20-1 and TRBJ2-7; weak D call: TRBD2 (5 bases). Trimming took 5 bases from V and 0 from J, leaving 14 bases between them. The CDR3 is made up of 14 amino acids. Germline V CDR1 and CDR2: DFQATT, SNEGSKA (reference sequence).

In its sample, this clonotype was seen a few times. The chain links TRBV10-1 to TRBJ2-1, with no clear D. The CDR3 is made up of 16 amino acids. The germline CDR1 and CDR2 sequences are WNHNN and SYGVQD (reference sequence). With 0 bases removed from V and 5 bases from J, the gap between germline ends came to 14 bases. This CDR3 is CASSESNPIDNNEQFF. CDR3 nucleotide sequence: TGCGCCAGCAGTGAGTCGAATCCCATAGACAACAATGAGCAGTTCTTC.

The chain joins TRBV12-3 or TRBV12-4 to TRBJ1-1; D gene uncertain. Trimming stripped 10 bases from V and 0 bases from J, with 21 bases between. This CDR3 spans 16 amino acids. The chain's CDR3 is CATSNPTEGMNTEAFF. As DNA, the CDR3 is TGTGCCACCTCAAACCCGACCGAGGGCATGAACACTGAAGCTTTCTTT.